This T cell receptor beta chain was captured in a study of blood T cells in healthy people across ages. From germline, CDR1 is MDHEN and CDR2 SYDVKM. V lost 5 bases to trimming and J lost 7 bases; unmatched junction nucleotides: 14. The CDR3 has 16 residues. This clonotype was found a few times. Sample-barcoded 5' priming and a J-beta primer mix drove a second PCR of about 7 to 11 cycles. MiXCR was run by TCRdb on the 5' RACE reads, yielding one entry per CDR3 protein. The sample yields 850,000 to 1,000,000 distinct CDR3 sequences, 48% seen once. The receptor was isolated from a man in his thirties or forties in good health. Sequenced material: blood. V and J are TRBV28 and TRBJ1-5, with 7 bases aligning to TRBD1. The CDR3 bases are TGTGCCAGCAGTCACTCGGGGCAGGGGGTATACCAGCCCCAGCATTTT. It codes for CASSHSGQGVYQPQHF.